Below, 27 T cell receptor beta chains from the same sample are listed, as sequenced in a study of T cell repertoires in cytomegalovirus infection. TCRdb re-analysed the reads in MiXCR, keeping a single row per CDR3 protein. The data hold 200,000 to 300,000 distinct CDR3 sequences, with approximately 10% observed a single time. Material: PBMCs. The source of these receptors is a human donor in good health (CMV status not recorded). Some clones in this sample may be carry-over from other donors' samples.

This clonotype was observed at least ten times. V gene TRBV7-2 combines with J gene TRBJ1-5; 7 nucleotides line up with TRBD1. This CDR3 spans 15 amino acids. The V segment lost 2 bases and the J segment 6 bases; nucleotides outside the gene matches: 7. Germline V gene lookup returns CDR1 SGHTA and CDR2 FQGNSA. CDR3 bases: TGTGCCAGCAGCTTAAACAGGGGTATGGTTCAGCCCCAGCATTTT. Protein sequence: CASSLNRGMVQPQHF.

This clonotype has at least ten counts. The rearrangement joins TRBV7-9 to TRBJ1-1; TRBD1 might be the D (6 bases). V shed 5 bases and J shed 0 bases, with 10 bases lying between them. The CDR3 consists of 14 residues. The germline CDR1 and CDR2 sequences are SEHNR and FQNEAQ (reference sequence). The CDR3 coding sequence is TGTGCCAGCAGCCCAACAGGGCTGAACACTGAAGCTTTCTTT. It translates to CASSPTGLNTEAFF.

The CDR3, as DNA: TGTGCCAGCAGTACCCGGACAGGGGCAGATACGCAGTATTTT. Translation gives CASSTRTGADTQYF. The V and J genes are TRBV6-2 or TRBV6-3 and TRBJ2-3, with 9 bases that match TRBD1. Germline CDR1 and CDR2: MNHEY and SVGEGT. The junction had 4 bases not matched to a gene; V was cut back by 5 bases and J by 4 bases. The CDR3 is made up of 14 amino acids.

This clonotype was observed many times. V and J are TRBV11-3 and TRBJ1-4, with 7 bases matching TRBD1. The V gene's germline CDR1 is SGHNT and CDR2 YENEEA. This CDR3 has 15 amino acids. Trimming removed 4 bases from V and 2 bases from J; junction bases left unmatched: 4. The CDR3 DNA sequence: TGTGCCAGCAGCTCGGACAGGACCACTAATGAAAAACTGTTTTTT. This encodes CASSSDRTTNEKLFF.

This clonotype appeared many times. The rearrangement joins TRBV7-8 to TRBJ2-7; maybe TRBD1 (7 bases). From germline, CDR1 is SGHVS and CDR2 FQNEAQ. The CDR3 contains 16 residues. Trimming removed 0 bases from V and 3 bases from J, with 15 bases in between. The CDR3 region is CASSLAGGTADYEQYF. Here the CDR3 DNA reads TGTGCCAGCAGCTTAGCGGGCGGGACAGCCGACTACGAGCAGTACTTC.

This clonotype has just a few counts. This chain links TRBV19 with TRBJ1-5, with 8 bases matching TRBD1. The V segment lost 5 bases and the J segment 0 bases; nucleotides outside the gene matches: 9. Per germline, CDR1 LNHDA and CDR2 SQIVND (reference sequence). The CDR3 length is 17 residues. In DNA, the CDR3 is TGTGCCAGTAGTGGGTTCGACAGGGGAAATAGCAATCAGCCCCAGCATTTT. Protein: CASSGFDRGNSNQPQHF. Combining the CDR3 with reference TRBV19 and TRBJ1-5 gives the whole variable domain DGGITQSPKYLFRKEGQNVTLSCEQNLNHDAMYWYRQDPGQGLRLIYYSQIVNDFQKGDIAEGYSVSREKKESFPLTVTSAQKNPTAFYLCASSGFDRGNSNQPQHFGDGTRLSIL.

V gene TRBV7-2 combines with J gene TRBJ1-1; 8 bases align to TRBD1. V lost 6 bases, J lost 10 bases, and 16 bases stayed unmatched. This CDR3 has 15 amino acids. Germline lookup yields CDR1 SGHTA and CDR2 FQGNSA. The CDR3 protein is CASRMGGQGPSGAFF. Written as DNA, the CDR3 is TGTGCCAGCAGGATGGGAGGACAGGGACCATCTGGAGCTTTCTTT.

In DNA form, the CDR3 reads TGTGCCAGCACGGCCGTGGATGGCTACACCTTC. Its translation is CASTAVDGYTF. The chain has TRBV5-6 and TRBJ1-2; D uncertain. The CDR3 extends over 11 amino acids. V lost 6 bases, J lost 6 bases, and 9 bases lay in between. Germline values: CDR1 SGHDT, CDR2 YYEEEE.

This clonotype was counted many times. The CDR3 is CASSPPRQGSGNTIYF. Here the CDR3 DNA reads TGTGCCAGCAGTCCTCCTCGACAAGGCTCTGGAAACACCATATATTTT. The rearrangement uses TRBV6-6 and TRBJ1-3; D unclear. The CDR3 has 16 residues. Between the trimmed V and J ends, which lost 5 bases and 0 bases, there was a span of 14 bases. Germline-derived CDR1 and CDR2 are MNHNY and SVGAGI (reference sequence).

This chain joins TRBV7-2 and TRBJ2-1, with D hard to call. Germline V lookup: CDR1 SGHTA, CDR2 FQGNSA. V was pared by 6 bases and J by 7 bases, with 13 bases between. The CDR3 spans 13 residues. The CDR3, as DNA: TGTGCCAGCAGGTCGACCACCGTGAATGAGCAGTTCTTC. This gives the protein CASRSTTVNEQFF.

In this sample, this clonotype turned up a few times. This rearrangement joins TRBV6-1 to TRBJ2-5, with TRBD1 matching 9 bases. This CDR3 is built from 12 residues. The J segment lost 6 bases and the V segment lost 6 bases, leaving 2 bases of the junction unmatched. Germline loops: CDR1 MNHNS, CDR2 SASEGT. The CDR3 loop is CASSGQGKTQYF. In DNA form, the CDR3 reads TGTGCCAGCAGCGGACAGGGGAAGACCCAGTACTTC.

This clonotype was counted between two and nine times. The J gene is TRBJ2-2, the V gene TRBV29-1; D remains unclear. V gave up 6 bases and J gave up 5 bases, with 19 bases separating them. Per the germline V gene, CDR1 is SQVTM and CDR2 is ANQGSEA. This CDR3 is built from 15 residues. The CDR3 sequence is CSVPRLGSETGELFF. For the CDR3, the DNA is TGCAGCGTGCCCCGACTCGGGTCGGAAACCGGGGAGCTGTTTTTT.

This clonotype was seen ten or more times. The V gene is TRBV6-2 or TRBV6-3, the J gene TRBJ2-7; 10 bases agree with TRBD1. Germline CDR1 reads MNHEY; CDR2 reads SVGEGT. The ends lost 6 bases at V and 6 bases at J; junction bases unmatched: 11. The CDR3 covers 15 residues. The CDR3 here is CASRSTGGGRGEQYF. The CDR3 bases are TGTGCCAGCAGGTCGACAGGGGGCGGAAGGGGCGAGCAGTACTTC.

This clonotype was counted a few times. J is TRBJ1-3 and V is TRBV7-2; the D is unclear. The CDR3 runs to 13 residues. CDR1 and CDR2 from the germline V gene are SGHTA and FQGNSA. With 3 bases removed from V and 4 bases from J, the gap between germline ends came to 7 bases. The CDR3: CASSLVIGNTIYF. The CDR3 region has the DNA TGTGCCAGCAGCTTGGTTATAGGAAACACCATATATTTT.

The table lists this clonotype with many counts. The J gene is TRBJ2-4, the V gene TRBV20-1; 8 bases match TRBD1. This CDR3 region has 16 residues. Trimming at V came to 2 bases and at J to 5 bases, leaving 11 bases not matched to a gene. From germline, CDR1 is DFQATT and CDR2 SNEGSKA (reference sequence). This chain's CDR3 is CSARPYGGQVENIQYF. CDR3 DNA: TGCAGTGCTAGACCCTATGGGGGACAGGTAGAAAACATTCAGTACTTC.

V gene TRBV23-1 combines with J gene TRBJ1-4, with TRBD1 as a possible D gene (5 bases). TRBV23-1 is an ORF for which the function is uncertain. V was pared by 8 bases and J by 8 bases, with 15 bases between. The CDR3 contains 13 residues. In DNA form, the CDR3 reads TGCGCCAGCTACCTGTCGGGGGGGGAAAAACTGTTTTTT. It specifies CASYLSGGEKLFF.

The table lists this clonotype with many counts. This CDR3 is CASSPGQLLYNEQFF. In nucleotides, the CDR3 is TGTGCCAGCAGCCCAGGACAGTTACTTTACAATGAGCAGTTCTTC. This rearrangement joins TRBV7-6 to TRBJ2-1, with D maybe TRBD1 (6 bases). The V gene lost 5 bases and the J gene lost 4 bases, with 15 bases spanning the gap. Germline CDR1 and CDR2: SGHVS and FNYEAQ. This CDR3 region has 15 residues.

This clonotype has only a few counts. The chain links TRBV29-1 to TRBJ2-5; TRBD2 aligns across 13 bases. Trimming at V came to 7 bases and at J to 5 bases, leaving 7 bases not matched to a gene. The germline gives CDR1 SQVTM, CDR2 ANQGSEA. CDR3 length: 14 amino acids. The CDR3 reads CSGGGLAGFETQYF. Written as DNA, the CDR3 is TGCAGCGGGGGGGGACTAGCGGGATTCGAGACCCAGTACTTC. The full variable domain, completed using reference TRBV29-1 and TRBJ2-5, is SAVISQKPSRDICQRGTSLTIQCQVDSQVTMMFWYRQQPGQSLTLIATANQGSEATYESGFVIDKFPISRPNLTFSTLTVSNMSPEDSSIYLCSGGGLAGFETQYFGPGTRLLVL.

This clonotype was detected ten times or more. This rearrangement joins TRBV7-8 to TRBJ2-3; 11 nucleotides align to TRBD2. Germline V CDR1 and CDR2: SGHVS, FQNEAQ. Losses at the gene ends were 1 base for V and 5 bases for J; bases not matched to a gene: 5. CDR3 length: 16 amino acids. In nucleotides, the CDR3 is TGTGCCAGCAGCTTAGGCGTAGCGGGAGGGAAAGATACGCAGTATTTT. Translating gives CASSLGVAGGKDTQYF.

This clonotype was recorded many times. The gene calls are TRBV11-2 and TRBJ2-2; 10 positions match TRBD1. CDR1 SGHAT and CDR2 FQNNGV come from the germline V gene. Trimming cost V 6 bases and J 5 bases; bases outside gene matches: 9. The CDR3 consists of 16 residues. CDR3 protein: CASRAPGQGITGELFF. Here the CDR3 DNA reads TGTGCCAGCAGGGCACCGGGACAGGGGATTACCGGGGAGCTGTTTTTT.

This clonotype was recorded at least ten times. The chain couples TRBV19 to TRBJ2-1, with TRBD2 matching over 8 bases. The CDR3 has 12 amino acids. The ends lost 9 bases at V and 5 bases at J; junction bases unmatched: 3. In germline, CDR1 is LNHDA, CDR2 SQIVND (reference sequence). CDR3 DNA sequence: TGTGCCAGCCGGGAGGGCCACAATGAGCAGTTCTTC. Translating it yields CASREGHNEQFF.

This clonotype appeared many times. The chain uses TRBV7-2 and TRBJ1-2; 7 bases map to TRBD1. The germline V gene encodes CDR1 SGHTA and CDR2 FQGNSA. This CDR3 contains 15 residues. The junction had 6 bases not matched to a gene; V was cut back by 3 bases and J by 2 bases. The CDR3 DNA is TGTGCCAGCAGCTTGGCGGACAGGATGAACTATGGCTACACCTTC. Protein: CASSLADRMNYGYTF.

This chain connects TRBV29-1 to TRBJ2-5, with 8 bases lining up with TRBD2. Per germline, CDR1 SQVTM and CDR2 ANQGSEA. The CDR3 extends over 14 amino acids. Losses at the gene ends were 4 bases for V and 1 base for J; bases not matched to a gene: 5. The CDR3 DNA sequence: TGCAGCGTTGGACGGGGGGGCCTCCAAGAGACCCAGTACTTC. Translated, it gives CSVGRGGLQETQYF.

This clonotype was observed at least ten times. J is TRBJ1-1 and V is TRBV11-2, with no clear D. Germline V gene data show CDR1 as SGHAT and CDR2 as FQNNGV. The CDR3 runs 15 residues. The V end was cut by 1 base, the J end by 1 base, with 10 bases between. The CDR3 region has the DNA TGTGCCAGCAGCTTAGGGCGCAGAAGGAACACTGAAGCTTTCTTT. Protein product: CASSLGRRRNTEAFF. Full variable domain (missing parts from reference TRBV11-2 and TRBJ1-1): EAGVAQSPRYKIIEKRQSVAFWCNPISGHATLYWYQQILGQGPKLLIQFQNNGVVDDSQLPKDRFSAERLKGVDSTLKIQPAKLEDSAVYLCASSLGRRRNTEAFFGQGTRLTVV.

This clonotype was detected many times. The chain carries TRBV7-8 and TRBJ1-2; perhaps TRBD1 as D (5 bases). Germline-derived CDR1 and CDR2 are SGHVS and FQNEAQ. There are 13 residues in the CDR3. V was shortened by 6 bases and J by 2 bases, with 10 bases between the two germline ends. Here the CDR3 reads CASRPQGNYGYTF. The CDR3 region has the DNA TGTGCCAGCAGACCTCAGGGAAACTATGGCTACACCTTC.

This clonotype was seen ten or more times. V is TRBV14 and J is TRBJ2-1; no clear D gene. The CDR3 has 14 amino acids. CDR1 is SGHDN, CDR2 FVKESK, per germline. Trimming pared 3 bases from V and 2 bases from J, leaving 8 bases between. CDR3 sequence reads: CASSQAQAYNEQFF. The DNA for the CDR3 is TGTGCCAGCAGCCAGGCTCAGGCCTACAATGAGCAGTTCTTC.

This clonotype was picked up many times. The chain has TRBV6-1 and TRBJ2-2; D may be TRBD2 (6 bases). The CDR3 contains 14 residues. Germline V lookup: CDR1 MNHNS, CDR2 SASEGT. The V end lost 7 bases, the J end lost 3 bases, and 12 bases lay between the germline ends. DNA of the CDR3: TGTGCCAGCAACGGGGGAAGGGACACCGGGGAGCTGTTTTTT. Residues: CASNGGRDTGELFF.